These 6 T cell receptor beta chains were all obtained from the same sample, sequenced in a study of OX40 agonist ivuxolimab in advanced cancers. Clones were sequenced by immunoSEQ multiplex PCR, and TCRdb holds only the in-frame ones, with some missing. The sample consists of tens of thousands of clones, approximately 86% of them appearing once. Sequences were derived from CD4+ or CD8+ T cells sorted from blood, sampled in a trial of the OX40 agonist ivuxolimab. These receptors came from an adult with an advanced solid tumor such as melanoma, head and neck, liver or kidney cancer.

The chain links TRBV7-9 to TRBJ2-2; TRBD1 matches at 8 bases. The CDR3 spans 16 residues. CDR1 is SEHNR and CDR2 is FQNEAQ in the germline V gene (reference sequence). V lost 2 bases to trimming and J lost 2 bases; unmatched junction nucleotides: 4. The CDR3 loop reads CASSLWTGSNTGELFF. CDR3 sequence (DNA): TGTGCCAGCAGCTTATGGACAGGGAGCAACACCGGGGAGCTGTTTTTT.

The chain is built from TRBV27 and TRBJ1-4, with D unresolved. This CDR3 has 19 residues. The germline V gene has CDR1 MNHEY and CDR2 SMNVEV (reference sequence). V was cut by 6 bases and J by 4 bases, with 27 bases left in between. The CDR3 bases are TGTGCCAGCAGCCCCACCGCGGGAAGCCTCATCCTTCGTAATGAAAAACTGTTTTTT. Residues: CASSPTAGSLILRNEKLFF.

V and J are TRBV29-1 and TRBJ2-1; 10 nucleotides align to TRBD2. The germline V gene has CDR1 SQVTM and CDR2 ANQGSEA. V was pared by 4 bases and J by 4 bases, with 10 bases of the junction left unmatched. The CDR3 covers 16 residues. This CDR3 is CSVGGLSGGEYNEQFF. CDR3 in DNA: TGCAGCGTTGGAGGGTTGAGCGGGGGGGAATACAATGAGCAGTTCTTC.

The chain carries TRBV2 and TRBJ2-3; D call uncertain. Trimming left V 7 bases short and J 6 bases short, with 8 bases between. The germline gives CDR1 SNHLY, CDR2 FYNNEI. CDR3 length equals 11 residues. Written as DNA, the CDR3 is TGTGCCAGCACCGAAGGTGATACGCAGTATTTT. Protein sequence: CASTEGDTQYF.

V and J are TRBV4-3 and TRBJ2-7; D gene ambiguous. The CDR3 contains 14 residues. Between the trimmed V and J ends, which lost 0 bases and 1 base, there was a span of 7 bases. Germline lookup yields CDR1 LGHNA and CDR2 YSLEER. The CDR3 DNA follows: TGCGCCAGCAGCCAAGATCGAACTTCCTACGAGCAGTACTTC. Its protein is CASSQDRTSYEQYF.

This chain uses TRBV29-1 with TRBJ2-7; D remains unclear. The length of the CDR3 is 10 residues. With 5 bases removed from V and 5 bases from J, the gap between germline ends came to 7 bases. Germline CDR1 and CDR2: SQVTM and ANQGSEA. CDR3 sequence: CSVLWNEQYF. The DNA of the CDR3 is TGCAGCGTTCTATGGAACGAGCAGTACTTC.